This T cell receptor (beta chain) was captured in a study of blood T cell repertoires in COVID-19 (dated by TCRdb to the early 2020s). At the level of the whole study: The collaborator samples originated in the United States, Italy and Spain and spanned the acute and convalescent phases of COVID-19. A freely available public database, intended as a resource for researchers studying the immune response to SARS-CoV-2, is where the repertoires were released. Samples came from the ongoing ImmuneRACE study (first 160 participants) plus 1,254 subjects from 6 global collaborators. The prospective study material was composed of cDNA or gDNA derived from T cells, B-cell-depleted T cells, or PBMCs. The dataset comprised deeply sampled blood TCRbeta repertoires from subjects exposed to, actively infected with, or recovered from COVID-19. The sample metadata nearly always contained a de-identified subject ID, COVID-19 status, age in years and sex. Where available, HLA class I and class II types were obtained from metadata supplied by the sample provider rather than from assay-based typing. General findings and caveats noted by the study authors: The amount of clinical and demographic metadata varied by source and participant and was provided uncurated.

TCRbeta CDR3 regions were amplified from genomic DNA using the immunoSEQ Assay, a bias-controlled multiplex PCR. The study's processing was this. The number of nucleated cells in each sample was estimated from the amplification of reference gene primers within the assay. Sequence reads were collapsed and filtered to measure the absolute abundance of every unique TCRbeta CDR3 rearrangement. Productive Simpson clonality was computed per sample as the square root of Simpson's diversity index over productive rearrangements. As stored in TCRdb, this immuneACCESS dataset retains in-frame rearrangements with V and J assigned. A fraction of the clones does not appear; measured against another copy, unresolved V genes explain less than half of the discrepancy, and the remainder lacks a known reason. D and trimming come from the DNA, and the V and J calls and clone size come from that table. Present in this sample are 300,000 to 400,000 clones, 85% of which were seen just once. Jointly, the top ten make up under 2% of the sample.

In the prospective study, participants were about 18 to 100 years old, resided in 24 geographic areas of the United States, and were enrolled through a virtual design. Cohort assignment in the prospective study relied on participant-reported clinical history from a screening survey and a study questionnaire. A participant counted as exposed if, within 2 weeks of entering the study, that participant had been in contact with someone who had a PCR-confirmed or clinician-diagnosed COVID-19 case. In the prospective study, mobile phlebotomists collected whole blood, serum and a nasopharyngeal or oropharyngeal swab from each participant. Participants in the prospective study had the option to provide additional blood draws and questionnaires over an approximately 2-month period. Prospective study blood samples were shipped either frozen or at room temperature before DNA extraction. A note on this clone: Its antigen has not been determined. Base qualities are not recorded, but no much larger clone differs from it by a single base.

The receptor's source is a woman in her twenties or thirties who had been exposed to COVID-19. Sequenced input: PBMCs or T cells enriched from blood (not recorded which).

The nucleotides read TGTGCCAGTTTCAGGGGGCCTAATGAAAAACTGTTTTTT. This is translated as CASFRGPNEKLFF. The sequence links TRBV7-8 to TRBJ1-4, and 8 bases in between align with TRBD1. CDR1 and CDR2, looked up from the germline V gene, are SGHVS and FQNEAQ. V and J are trimmed by 9 bases and 3 bases, and the gene matches miss 3 bases of the junction. The CDR3 sequence holds 13 residues, the cysteine and phenylalanine included. The retained sequence is limited to the CDR3, 39 bases, with the frame set at the first base. Beyond the CDR3, the reference TRBV7-8 and TRBJ1-4 genes provide the residues; the full variable domain reads: GAGVSQSPRYKVAKRGQDVALRCDPISGHVSLFWYQQALGQGPEFLTYFQNEAQLDKSGLPSDRFFAERPEGSVSTLKIQRTQQEDSAVYLCASFRGPNEKLFFGSGTQLSVL.